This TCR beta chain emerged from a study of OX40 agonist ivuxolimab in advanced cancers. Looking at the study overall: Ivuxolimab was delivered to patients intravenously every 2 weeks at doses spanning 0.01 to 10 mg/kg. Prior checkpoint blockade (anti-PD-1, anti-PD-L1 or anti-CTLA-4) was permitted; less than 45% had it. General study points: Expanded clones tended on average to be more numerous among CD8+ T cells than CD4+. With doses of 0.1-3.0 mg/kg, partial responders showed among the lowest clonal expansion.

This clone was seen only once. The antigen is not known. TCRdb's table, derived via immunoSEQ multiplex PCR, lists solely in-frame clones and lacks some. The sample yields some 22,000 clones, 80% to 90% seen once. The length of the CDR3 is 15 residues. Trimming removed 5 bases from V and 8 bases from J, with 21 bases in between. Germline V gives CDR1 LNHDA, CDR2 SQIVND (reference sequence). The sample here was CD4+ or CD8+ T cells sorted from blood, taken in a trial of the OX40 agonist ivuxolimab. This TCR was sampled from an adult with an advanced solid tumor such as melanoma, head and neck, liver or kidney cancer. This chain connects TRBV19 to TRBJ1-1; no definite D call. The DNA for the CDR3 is TGTGCCAGTAGTCCATCGAACATGCTGGGATCCGAAGCTTTCTTT. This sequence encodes CASSPSNMLGSEAFF.